The entry that follows covers one T cell receptor beta chain sequence. The clone's antigen remains unknown. Base quality data are lacking; no much larger clone is found one base away. The time point label corresponds to: baseline before first vaccination. Vaccinee samples were obtained from the UK trials COV001 and COV002, which included a single-blind randomized controlled phase 2/3 trial of AZD1222 (ChAdOx1 nCoV-19) in healthy adults. For TCRbeta chain sequencing, PBMC samples from trial participants were taken at day 0 and at day 28 after the second dose. The record originates from a study of T cell responses to AZD1222 COVID-19 vaccine (dated by TCRdb to 2020 to 2023). About the full investigation: AZD1222 recipients with second doses at about 4 weeks or about 12 weeks were pooled, because spike-specific TCR depth and breadth did not differ between schedules. TCR sequencing was performed for roughly 250 trial participants, of whom approximately 200 were given two doses of AZD1222 and approximately 25 were given two doses of MenACWY control vaccine. Trial participants were enrolled by age into subgroups of 18-55, 56-69 and 70-plus years, and about 150, 27 and 61 TCR-sequenced participants, respectively, were included in these subgroups.

General conclusions and limits of the study: Only five or six AZD1222 recipients were SARS-CoV-2 seropositive at baseline, limiting conclusions about previously exposed vaccinees. Epitopes outside the regions mutated in the B.1.351 and B.1.1.7 variants were reportedly recognized by nearly half of the unique spike-specific TCRs. In the small 56-69-year group, the increase in depth fell short of significance, most likely because of low power. Because no day 14 peak-response samples were available, repertoires were characterized only after the peak T cell response. Participants were mostly white British and included more females than males, and it was suggested by the authors that clonal diversity may have been underestimated. The whole spike protein was spanned by vaccine-associated CD4 TCRs, and dominant responses were seen in regions 160-218 and 743-854. A significant rise in spike-specific TCR breadth and depth was observed after two AZD1222 doses relative to day 0 and relative to MenACWY recipients.

The CDR3 regions of human TCRbeta chains were analyzed by immunosequencing. Processing in the source paper ran as follows. Repertoire TCRs were matched against a reference library of SARS-CoV-2-specific TCRs generated with the MIRA antigen-specificity platform. Breadth meant the fraction of unique TCRs that were SARS-CoV-2-associated, whereas depth meant the fraction of total T cells that were SARS-CoV-2-associated. Using the MIRA data, every spike-specific TCR was mapped to the spike region that the TCR reacted to and assigned to either a CD4 or a CD8 class. Log10-transformed breadth and depth values were compared by one-way ANOVA with Sidak's multiple comparisons tests. TCRdb obtained this table from immuneACCESS and retained in-frame rearrangements with V and J assigned. These tables miss some clones; where compared with another copy, unresolved V genes account for less than half of the shortfall, and the remainder is unexplained. Clonal size and the V and J genes are those of that table, whereas D and trimming came from the DNA. The sample data list some 140,000 clones, and roughly 93% of these were observed just once. Of the sample, about 3% is held by the ten largest clones.

The germline V gene provides CDR1 SQVTM and CDR2 ANQGSEA. The CDR3 measures 14 amino acids from cysteine to phenylalanine. The sequence is cut down to CDR3 DNA, 42 bases in frame from base 1. V sheds 3 bases and J sheds 10 bases, leaving 16 bases between their ends. The specimen was peripheral blood, collected on day 0 of AZD1222 vaccination. The receptor was isolated from an adult in good health. This receptor chain uses TRBV29-1 and TRBJ1-6; no D segment can be confidently identified. The DNA sequence is as follows: TGCAGCGTTGACAAAGAGGGCTATAGGTCACCCCTCCACTTT. This gives the protein CSVDKEGYRSPLHF.